The 26 T cell receptor beta chains below come from one sample, sequenced in a study of blood T cell repertoires in COVID-19. Sequencing used immunoSEQ multiplex PCR; TCRdb keeps in-frame clones, though not all of them. The profile shows roughly 110,000 clones, approximately 88% of them singletons. Sequenced input: peripheral blood. The receptors originated from a woman aged 70-85 years with acute or convalescent COVID-19.

This clone has more than one count but fewer than ten. The CDR3 nucleotides read TGTGCCAGTAGTATGACAGGGGGTTCCGAGCAGTACTTC. Its translation is CASSMTGGSEQYF. V is TRBV19 and J is TRBJ2-7; TRBD1 matches at 9 bases. This CDR3 contains 13 residues. Trimming removed 3 bases from V and 6 bases from J; junction bases left unmatched: 3. Germline CDR1 is LNHDA and CDR2 is SQIVND (reference sequence). Based on the CDR3 plus reference TRBV19 and TRBJ2-7, the full variable domain is DGGITQSPKYLFRKEGQNVTLSCEQNLNHDAMYWYRQDPGQGLRLIYYSQIVNDFQKGDIAEGYSVSREKKESFPLTVTSAQKNPTAFYLCASSMTGGSEQYFGPGTRLTVT.

This sequence joins TRBV11-2 and TRBJ1-2; 8 bases map to TRBD1. J was trimmed by 4 bases and V by 5 bases; bases with no gene match: 3. Looked up from germline, CDR1 is SGHAT and CDR2 is FQNNGV. CDR3 length: 13 residues. CDR3 bases: TGTGCCAGCAGCGAAGGACAGGGCTATGGCTACACCTTC. Amino acid sequence: CASSEGQGYGYTF.

V and J are TRBV3-1 (or the pseudogene TRBV3-2) and TRBJ2-7, with a weak D call TRBD2 (5 bases). V lost 3 bases and J lost 4, with 13 bases in between. The CDR3 contains 14 residues. Germline CDR1 reads LGHDT; CDR2 reads YNNKEL (reference sequence). CDR3 in DNA: TGTGCCAGCAGCCACCCCGGGCAGCGGTACGAGCAGTACTTC. Amino acid sequence: CASSHPGQRYEQYF.

This clone was picked up one time. V is TRBV3-1 (or the pseudogene TRBV3-2) and J is TRBJ1-4, with D possibly being TRBD1 (6 bases). This CDR3 is built from 20 residues. Germline CDR1 LGHDT, CDR2 YNNKEL (reference sequence). Trimming cost V 0 bases and J 7 bases, with 27 bases left between them. CDR3 region: CASSQDADATGRASGEKLFF. The CDR3 DNA reads as TGTGCCAGCAGCCAAGACGCCGACGCGACAGGTAGGGCATCTGGTGAAAAACTGTTTTTT.

V gene TRBV14 combines with J gene TRBJ2-7; perhaps TRBD2 as D (7 bases). V dropped 3 bases and J dropped 1 base, with 16 bases sitting between them. This CDR3 region has 16 residues. The germline V gene has CDR1 SGHDN and CDR2 FVKESK. DNA for the CDR3: TGTGCCAGCAGCCATGGGGGCGCGGGGGCGTCCTACGAGCAGTACTTC. Protein product: CASSHGGAGASYEQYF.

The DNA for the CDR3 is TGTGCCAGCAGTGTGGGCGGGGGGGCGATCGATGAGCAGTTCTTC. Protein: CASSVGGGAIDEQFF. The rearrangement links TRBV2 to TRBJ2-1; 9 bases are shared with TRBD2. From germline, CDR1 is SNHLY and CDR2 FYNNEI. The CDR3 spans 15 residues. The V segment lost 4 bases and the J segment 8 bases; nucleotides outside the gene matches: 9.

The chain carries TRBV29-1 and TRBJ1-6, with 7 positions matching TRBD1. Germline lookup yields CDR1 SQVTM and CDR2 ANQGSEA. CDR3 length: 13 amino acids. Unmatched junction bases numbered 6, after V lost 5 bases and J lost 8 bases. CDR3 DNA: TGCAGCGTTCGAGACAGGGAGTATTCACCCCTCCACTTT. This sequence encodes CSVRDREYSPLHF.

This clone is a singleton in its sample. This chain connects TRBV29-1 to TRBJ1-1, with 10 bases that match TRBD1. CDR1 is SQVTM and CDR2 is ANQGSEA in the germline V gene. CDR3 size: 13 residues. V shed 7 bases and J 4 bases; nucleotides not matched to a gene: 6. CDR3 in amino acids: CSAGQGVGTEAFF. In DNA, the CDR3 is TGCAGCGCCGGACAGGGGGTAGGCACTGAAGCTTTCTTT.

Comments on this clone: At one end the junction does not follow the germline gene, possibly because of a read error. J is TRBJ1-1 and V is TRBV7-9; possibly TRBD1 for D (5 bases). CDR1 SEHNR and CDR2 FQNEAQ come from the germline V gene (reference sequence). The CDR3 covers 11 residues. The CDR3 sequence: CASSPITTVYF. The CDR3 coding sequence is TGTGCCAGCAGCCCTATCACGACAGTTTACTTT.

This clone was seen only a few times. This sequence joins TRBV20-1 and TRBJ2-6; no reliable D call. Looked up from germline, CDR1 is DFQATT and CDR2 is SNEGSKA (reference sequence). V lost 3 bases and J lost 4, with 10 bases in between. The CDR3 totals 14 residues. The CDR3 DNA follows: TGCAGTGCTAGTTTTAGTACCGGGGCCAACGTCCTGACTTTC. It codes for CSASFSTGANVLTF.

This clone was counted only a few times. This chain links TRBV5-1 with TRBJ2-1; 7 bases agree with TRBD2. Germline V gives CDR1 SGHRS, CDR2 YFSETQ. CDR3 length: 16 amino acids. With V trimmed by 4 bases and J by 8 bases, 15 bases remained unmatched. This chain's CDR3 is CASSRKTAGRGDEQFF. Here the CDR3 DNA reads TGCGCCAGCAGCCGGAAGACAGCGGGGAGGGGCGATGAGCAGTTCTTC. Supplemented by reference TRBV5-1 and TRBJ2-1, the full variable domain reads KAGVTQTPRYLIKTRGQQVTLSCSPISGHRSVSWYQQTPGQGLQFLFEYFSETQRNKGNFPGRFSGRQFSNSRSEMNVSTLELGDSALYLCASSRKTAGRGDEQFFGPGTRLTVL.

This chain uses TRBV18 with TRBJ1-3; D gene ambiguous. Per germline, CDR1 KGHSH and CDR2 LQKENI. This CDR3 comprises 15 residues. Trimming shortened V by 3 bases and J by 0 bases, and 9 bases separated the two germline ends. The CDR3, as DNA: TGTGCCAGCTCACCCGCGGATATCTCTGGAAACACCATATATTTT. This gives the protein CASSPADISGNTIYF.

The chain combines TRBV15 with TRBJ1-2; D unclear. Trimming removed 0 bases from V and 7 bases from J, with 9 bases in between. This CDR3 spans 13 amino acids. Germline CDR1 LNHNV, CDR2 YYDKDF (reference sequence). This CDR3 reads CATSRDFGSGYTF. CDR3 in DNA: TGTGCCACCAGCAGAGATTTTGGTAGTGGCTACACCTTC.

The J gene is TRBJ2-5, the V gene TRBV29-1, with TRBD1 identical over 9 bases. V lost 7 bases to trimming and J lost 5 bases; unmatched junction nucleotides: 5. The germline V gene encodes CDR1 SQVTM and CDR2 ANQGSEA. The CDR3 sequence is 12 residues long. CDR3 amino acids: CSADRGEETQYF. DNA for the CDR3: TGCAGCGCGGACAGGGGTGAGGAGACCCAGTACTTC.

The rearrangement links TRBV10-1 to TRBJ2-1, with D perhaps matching TRBD2 (5 bases). The CDR3 has 13 amino acids. Germline V lookup: CDR1 WNHNN, CDR2 SYGVQD (reference sequence). Trimming stripped 7 bases from V and 7 bases from J, with 14 bases between. Here the CDR3 DNA reads TGCGCCAGCACGAAAAGCGGAGTTAATGAGCAGTTCTTC. Its protein product is CASTKSGVNEQFF.

V gene TRBV11-2 combines with J gene TRBJ1-2, with D hard to call. V lost 3 bases, J lost 2 bases, and 7 bases lay in between. Germline-derived CDR1 and CDR2 are SGHAT and FQNNGV. The CDR3 is made up of 13 amino acids. CDR3 region: CASSFSVNYGYTF. Written as DNA, the CDR3 is TGTGCCAGCAGCTTCTCAGTAAACTATGGCTACACCTTC.

This clone was seen just once. CDR3 region: CARSLGGVTYEQYF. CDR3 DNA: TGTGCCAGAAGCTTAGGCGGGGTAACCTACGAGCAGTACTTC. The rearrangement links TRBV7-5 to TRBJ2-7; the table's D call, TRBD2, was not checked against the DNA. TRBV7-5 is annotated as a pseudogene. This CDR3 has 14 amino acids.

The V and J genes are TRBV3-1 (or the pseudogene TRBV3-2) and TRBJ1-1; D ambiguous. Germline V gene sequence: CDR1 LGHDT, CDR2 YNNKEL (reference sequence). The CDR3 length is 16 residues. V dropped 3 bases and J dropped 0 bases, with 14 bases sitting between them. For the CDR3, the DNA is TGTGCCAGCAGCCAGATACGAAGCACTCTGAACACTGAAGCTTTCTTT. Its translation is CASSQIRSTLNTEAFF.

This clone appeared once. V usage is TRBV28 and J usage is TRBJ2-7, with a tentative D call TRBD1 (6 bases). CDR3 size: 13 residues. In germline, CDR1 is MDHEN, CDR2 SYDVKM. V was pared by 6 bases and J by 9 bases, with 18 bases between. CDR3 sequence: CASSPGHGPWQYF. CDR3 sequence (DNA): TGTGCCAGCAGCCCGGGACATGGTCCGTGGCAGTACTTC.

In its sample, this clone was seen once. The chain carries TRBV6-1 and TRBJ1-1, with D possibly being TRBD1 (5 bases). The CDR3 consists of 15 residues. Trimming shortened V by 2 bases and J by 0 bases, and 10 bases separated the two germline ends. Germline CDR1 MNHNS, CDR2 SASEGT. CDR3 nucleotide sequence: TGTGCCAGCAGTGAATTGGGGCAGCTGAACACTGAAGCTTTCTTT. Encoded protein: CASSELGQLNTEAFF.

The chain joins TRBV27 to TRBJ2-7, with 9 bases identical to TRBD1. V shed 5 bases, J shed 4 bases, and the junction held 6 bases outside the gene matches. CDR1 and CDR2 (germline): MNHEY, SMNVEV (reference sequence). The CDR3 extends over 14 amino acids. The CDR3 reads CASSPQGAQYEQYF. The CDR3 bases are TGTGCCAGCAGTCCACAGGGGGCGCAGTACGAGCAGTACTTC.

The chain uses TRBV5-6 and TRBJ1-2; no clear D. V shed 4 bases and J shed 5 bases, with 15 bases lying between them. The CDR3 contains 14 residues. Germline V gene lookup returns CDR1 SGHDT and CDR2 YYEEEE. CDR3 sequence (DNA): TGTGCCAGCAGCCCAATCGATGCGATGTATGGCTACACCTTC. Translated, it gives CASSPIDAMYGYTF.

V usage is TRBV4-1 and J usage is TRBJ2-7, with a weak D call TRBD1 (6 bases). The CDR3 covers 15 residues. Trimming cost V 4 bases and J 2 bases, with 15 bases left between them. CDR1 MGHRA and CDR2 YSYEKL come from the germline V gene. CDR3 sequence: CASSLREPGAYEQYF. DNA of the CDR3: TGCGCCAGCAGCCTAAGGGAGCCAGGGGCCTACGAGCAGTACTTC.

The chain is built from TRBV6-5 and TRBJ2-7, with TRBD1 matching over 9 bases. After removal of 4 bases from V and 6 bases from J, the junction contained 4 bases not matched to a gene. The germline V gene has CDR1 MNHEY and CDR2 SVGAGI. The CDR3 is made up of 13 amino acids. CDR3 nucleotides: TGTGCCAGCAGTTGGGACAGGGTCGGCGAGCAGTACTTC. The encoded protein is CASSWDRVGEQYF.

This clone was seen a handful of times. This chain joins TRBV3-1 (or the pseudogene TRBV3-2) and TRBJ2-3; TRBD2 aligns across 15 bases. Trimming cost V 4 bases and J 4 bases; bases outside gene matches: 9. This CDR3 comprises 18 residues. CDR1 and CDR2 (germline): LGHDT, YNNKEL (reference sequence). In DNA form, the CDR3 reads TGTGCCAGCAGCCTTAGGACTAGCGGGGGGGCTCGCGCAGATACGCAGTATTTT. It yields the protein CASSLRTSGGARADTQYF.

This clone has only a few counts. The genes are TRBV19 and TRBJ2-7; TRBD2 might be the D (6 bases). The CDR3 loop spans 15 amino acids. From germline, CDR1 is LNHDA and CDR2 SQIVND (reference sequence). V gave up 1 base and J gave up 6 bases, with 16 bases separating them. The CDR3 loop reads CASSIAAAGGGEQYF. CDR3 DNA: TGTGCCAGTAGTATAGCGGCAGCGGGCGGAGGCGAGCAGTACTTC. The full variable domain, its missing parts supplied by reference TRBV19 and TRBJ2-7, is DGGITQSPKYLFRKEGQNVTLSCEQNLNHDAMYWYRQDPGQGLRLIYYSQIVNDFQKGDIAEGYSVSREKKESFPLTVTSAQKNPTAFYLCASSIAAAGGGEQYFGPGTRLTVT.